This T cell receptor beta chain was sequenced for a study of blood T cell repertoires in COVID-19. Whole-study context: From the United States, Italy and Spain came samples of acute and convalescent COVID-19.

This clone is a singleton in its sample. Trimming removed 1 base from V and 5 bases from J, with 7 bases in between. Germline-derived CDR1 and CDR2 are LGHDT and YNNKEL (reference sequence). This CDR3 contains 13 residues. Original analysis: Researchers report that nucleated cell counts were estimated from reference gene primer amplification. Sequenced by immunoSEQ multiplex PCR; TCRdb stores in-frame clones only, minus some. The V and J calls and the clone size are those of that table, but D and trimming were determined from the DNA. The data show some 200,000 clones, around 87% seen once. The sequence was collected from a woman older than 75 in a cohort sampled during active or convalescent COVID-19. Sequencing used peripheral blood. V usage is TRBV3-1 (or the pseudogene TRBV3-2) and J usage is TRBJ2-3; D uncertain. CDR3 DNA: TGTGCCAGCAGCCAAGTCCCGCGAGATACGCAGTATTTT. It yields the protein CASSQVPRDTQYF.